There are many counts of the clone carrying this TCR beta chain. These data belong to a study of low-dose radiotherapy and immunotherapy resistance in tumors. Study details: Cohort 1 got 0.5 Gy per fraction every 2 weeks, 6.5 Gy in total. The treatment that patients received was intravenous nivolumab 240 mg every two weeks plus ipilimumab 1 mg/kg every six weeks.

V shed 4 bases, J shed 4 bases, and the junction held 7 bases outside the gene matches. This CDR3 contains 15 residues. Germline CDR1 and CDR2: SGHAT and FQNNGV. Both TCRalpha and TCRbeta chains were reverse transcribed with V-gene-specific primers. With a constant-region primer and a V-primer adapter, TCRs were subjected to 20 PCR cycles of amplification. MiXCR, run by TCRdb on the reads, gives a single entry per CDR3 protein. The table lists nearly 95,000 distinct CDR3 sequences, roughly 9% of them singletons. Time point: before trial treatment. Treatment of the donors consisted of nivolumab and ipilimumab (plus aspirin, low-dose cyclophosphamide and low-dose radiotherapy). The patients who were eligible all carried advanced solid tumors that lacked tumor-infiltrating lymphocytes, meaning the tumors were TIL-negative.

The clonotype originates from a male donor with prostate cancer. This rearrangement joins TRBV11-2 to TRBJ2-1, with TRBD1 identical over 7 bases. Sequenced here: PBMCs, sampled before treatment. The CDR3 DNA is TGTGCCAGCAGCTCGGACAGGTTAATTTACAATGAGCAGTTCTTC. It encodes CASSSDRLIYNEQFF. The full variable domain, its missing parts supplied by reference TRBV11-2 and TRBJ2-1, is EAGVAQSPRYKIIEKRQSVAFWCNPISGHATLYWYQQILGQGPKLLIQFQNNGVVDDSQLPKDRFSAERLKGVDSTLKIQPAKLEDSAVYLCASSSDRLIYNEQFFGPGTRLTVL.